This T cell receptor (beta chain) is from a study of blood T cell repertoires in COVID-19. Across the study: Acute and convalescent COVID-19 samples came from the United States, Italy and Spain. Nucleic acid was either cDNA or gDNA, and it came from T cells, B-cell-depleted T cells, or PBMCs.

In the original analysis: Reference gene primer amplification in the assay estimated nucleated cell counts. Assay: immunoSEQ multiplex PCR; the TCRdb copy retains only in-frame clones and omits some. V and J calls and clone size are as listed in that table; D and trimming were resolved from the DNA. The sample lists some 70,000 clones, around 90% occurring once. Enrolment of Seattle patients took place during active infection, and they were followed longitudinally. The CDR3 contains 14 residues. This TCR derives from a man over 45 with COVID-19, enrolled during active disease. The chain recombines TRBV21-1 with TRBJ2-7; the listed D gene, TRBD1, was not tested against the DNA. TRBV21-1 is recorded as a pseudogene. The sample consisted of peripheral blood. CDR3 in DNA: TGTGCCAGCAGCCCCCTACAGGAATGCTACGAGCAGTACTTC. Its protein product is CASSPLQECYEQYF.